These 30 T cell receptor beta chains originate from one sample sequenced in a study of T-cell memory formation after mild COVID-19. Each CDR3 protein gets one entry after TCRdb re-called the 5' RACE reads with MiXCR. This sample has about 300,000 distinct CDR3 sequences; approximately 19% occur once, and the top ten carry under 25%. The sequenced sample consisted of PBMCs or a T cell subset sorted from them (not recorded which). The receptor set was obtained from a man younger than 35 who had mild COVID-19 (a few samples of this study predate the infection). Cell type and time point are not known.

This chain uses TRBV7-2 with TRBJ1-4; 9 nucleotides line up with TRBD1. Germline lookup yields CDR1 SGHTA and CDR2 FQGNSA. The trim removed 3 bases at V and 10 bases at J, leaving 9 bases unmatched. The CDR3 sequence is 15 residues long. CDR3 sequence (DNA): TGTGCCAGCAGCTTCGGTAACAGGGGGCTTGGAAAACTGTTTTTT. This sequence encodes CASSFGNRGLGKLFF.

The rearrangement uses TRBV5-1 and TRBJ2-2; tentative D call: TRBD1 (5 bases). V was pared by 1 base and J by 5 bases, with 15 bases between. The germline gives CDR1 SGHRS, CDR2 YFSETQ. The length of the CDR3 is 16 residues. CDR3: CASSLTTIGATGELFF. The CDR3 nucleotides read TGCGCCAGCAGCTTGACCACAATTGGGGCTACCGGGGAGCTGTTTTTT.

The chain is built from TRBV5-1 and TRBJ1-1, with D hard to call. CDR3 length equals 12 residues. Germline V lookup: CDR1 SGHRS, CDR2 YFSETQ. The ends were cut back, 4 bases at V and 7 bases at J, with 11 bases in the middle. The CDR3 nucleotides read TGCGCCAGCAGCCCTCAGGCGGGTGAAGCTTTCTTT. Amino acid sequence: CASSPQAGEAFF.

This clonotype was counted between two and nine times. The CDR3 sequence: CASSQTSGGNTGELFF. CDR3 DNA: TGTGCCAGCAGCCAGACTAGCGGGGGGAACACCGGGGAGCTGTTTTTT. The chain couples TRBV11-2 to TRBJ2-2, with 12 bases that match TRBD2. V dropped 5 bases and J dropped 1; count of bases not matched to a gene: 2. The CDR3 totals 16 residues. Looked up from germline, CDR1 is SGHAT and CDR2 is FQNNGV.

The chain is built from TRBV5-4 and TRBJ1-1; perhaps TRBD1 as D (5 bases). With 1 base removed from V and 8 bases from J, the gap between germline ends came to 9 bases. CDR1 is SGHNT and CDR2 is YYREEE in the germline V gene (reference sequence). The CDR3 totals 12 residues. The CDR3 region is CASSLSAGEAFF. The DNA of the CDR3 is TGTGCCAGCAGCTTGTCGGCAGGGGAAGCTTTCTTT. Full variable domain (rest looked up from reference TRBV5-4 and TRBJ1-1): ETGVTQSPTHLIKTRGQQVTLRCSSQSGHNTVSWYQQALGQGPQFIFQYYREEENGRGNFPPRFSGLQFPNYSSELNVNALELDDSALYLCASSLSAGEAFFGQGTRLTVV.

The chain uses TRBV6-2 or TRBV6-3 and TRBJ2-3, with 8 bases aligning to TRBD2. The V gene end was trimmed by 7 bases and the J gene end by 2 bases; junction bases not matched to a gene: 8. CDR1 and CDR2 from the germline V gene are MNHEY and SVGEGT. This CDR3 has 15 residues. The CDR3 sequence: CASTPGGGFTDTQYF. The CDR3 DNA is TGTGCCAGCACCCCCGGGGGGGGTTTCACAGATACGCAGTATTTT.

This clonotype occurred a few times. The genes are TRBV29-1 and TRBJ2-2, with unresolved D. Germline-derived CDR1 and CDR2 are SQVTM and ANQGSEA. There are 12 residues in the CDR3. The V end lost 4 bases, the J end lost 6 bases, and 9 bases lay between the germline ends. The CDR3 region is CSVGVAAGELFF. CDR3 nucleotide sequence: TGCAGCGTTGGGGTGGCGGCCGGGGAGCTGTTTTTT.

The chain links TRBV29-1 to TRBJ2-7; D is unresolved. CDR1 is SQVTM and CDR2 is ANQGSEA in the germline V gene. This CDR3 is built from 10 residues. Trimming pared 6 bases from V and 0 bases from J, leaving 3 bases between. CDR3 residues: CSVGSYEQYF. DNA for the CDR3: TGCAGCGTAGGCTCCTACGAGCAGTACTTC.

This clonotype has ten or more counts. The CDR3 DNA reads TGTGCCAGCACCTTTAGCGGGGGGGCCGGCACCGGGGAGCTGTTTTTT. It is translated as CASTFSGGAGTGELFF. V usage is TRBV7-6 and J usage is TRBJ2-2; 11 bases are a match to TRBD2. The CDR3 is 16 residues long. V lost 7 bases to trimming and J lost 4 bases; unmatched junction nucleotides: 8. Germline assignment: CDR1 SGHVS and CDR2 FNYEAQ. Based on the CDR3 plus reference TRBV7-6 and TRBJ2-2, the full variable domain is GAGVSQSPRYKVTKRGQDVALRCDPISGHVSLYWYRQALGQGPEFLTYFNYEAQQDKSGLPNDRFSAERPEGSISTLTIQRTEQRDSAMYRCASTFSGGAGTGELFFGEGSRLTVL.

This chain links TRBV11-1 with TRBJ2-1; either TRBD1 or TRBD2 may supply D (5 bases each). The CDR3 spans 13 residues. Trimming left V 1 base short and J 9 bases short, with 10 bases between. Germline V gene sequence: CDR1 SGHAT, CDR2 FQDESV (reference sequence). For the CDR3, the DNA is TGTGCCAGCAGCTTAGACGGGGCCGGTGAGCAGTTCTTC. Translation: CASSLDGAGEQFF.

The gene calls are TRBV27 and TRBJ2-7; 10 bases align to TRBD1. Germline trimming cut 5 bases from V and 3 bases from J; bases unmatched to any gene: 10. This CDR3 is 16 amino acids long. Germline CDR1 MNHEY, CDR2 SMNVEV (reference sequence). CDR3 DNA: TGTGCCAGCAGTATCGCCGGGACAGGGGTCTACTACGAGCAGTACTTC. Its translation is CASSIAGTGVYYEQYF.

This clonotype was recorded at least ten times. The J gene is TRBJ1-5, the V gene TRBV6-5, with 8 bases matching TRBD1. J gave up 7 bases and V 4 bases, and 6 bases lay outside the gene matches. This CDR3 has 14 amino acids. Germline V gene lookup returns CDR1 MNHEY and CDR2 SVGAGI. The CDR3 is CASSSRQGNQPQHF. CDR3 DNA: TGTGCCAGCAGTTCCCGACAGGGGAACCAGCCCCAGCATTTT.

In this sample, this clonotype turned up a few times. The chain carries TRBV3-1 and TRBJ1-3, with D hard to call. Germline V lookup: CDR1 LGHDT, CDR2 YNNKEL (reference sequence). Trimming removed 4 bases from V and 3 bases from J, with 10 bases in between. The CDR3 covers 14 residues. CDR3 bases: TGTGCCAGCAGCCCTCGCGATGGTGGAAACACCATATATTTT. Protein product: CASSPRDGGNTIYF.

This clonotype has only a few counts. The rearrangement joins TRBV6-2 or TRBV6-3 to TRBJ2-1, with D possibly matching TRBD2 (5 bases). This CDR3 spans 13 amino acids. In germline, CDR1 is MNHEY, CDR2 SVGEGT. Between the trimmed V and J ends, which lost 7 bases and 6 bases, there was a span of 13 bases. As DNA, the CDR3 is TGTGCCAGCACCAAGGACTGGCGCAATGAGCAGTTCTTC. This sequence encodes CASTKDWRNEQFF.

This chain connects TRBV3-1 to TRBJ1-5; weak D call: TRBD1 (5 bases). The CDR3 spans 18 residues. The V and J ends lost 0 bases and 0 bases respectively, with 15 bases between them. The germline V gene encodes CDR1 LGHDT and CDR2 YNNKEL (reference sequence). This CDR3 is CASSQDPVGTYSNQPQHF. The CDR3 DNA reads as TGTGCCAGCAGCCAAGATCCGGTGGGGACCTATAGCAATCAGCCCCAGCATTTT.

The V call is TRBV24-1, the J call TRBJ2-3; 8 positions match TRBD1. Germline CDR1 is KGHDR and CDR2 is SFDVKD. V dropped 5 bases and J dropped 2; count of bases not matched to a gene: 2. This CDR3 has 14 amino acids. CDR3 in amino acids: CATSGQGITDTQYF. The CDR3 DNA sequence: TGTGCCACCAGTGGACAGGGGATCACAGATACGCAGTATTTT.

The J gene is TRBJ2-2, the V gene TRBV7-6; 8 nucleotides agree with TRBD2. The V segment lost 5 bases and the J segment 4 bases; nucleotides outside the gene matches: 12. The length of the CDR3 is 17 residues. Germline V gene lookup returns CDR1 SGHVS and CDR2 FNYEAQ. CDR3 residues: CASSQEPGLEVTGELFF. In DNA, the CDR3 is TGTGCCAGCAGCCAGGAACCGGGACTAGAGGTCACCGGGGAGCTGTTTTTT.

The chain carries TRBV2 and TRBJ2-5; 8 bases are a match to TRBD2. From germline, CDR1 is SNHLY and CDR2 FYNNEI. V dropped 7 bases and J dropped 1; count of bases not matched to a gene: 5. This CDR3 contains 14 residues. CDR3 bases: TGTGCCAGCAAGGCCAGCGGGGGCCAAGAGACCCAGTACTTC. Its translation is CASKASGGQETQYF. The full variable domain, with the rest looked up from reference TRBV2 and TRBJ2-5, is EPEVTQTPSHQVTQMGQEVILRCVPISNHLYFYWYRQILGQKVEFLVSFYNNEISEKSEIFDDQFSVERPDGSNFTLKIRSTKLEDSAMYFCASKASGGQETQYFGPGTRLLVL.

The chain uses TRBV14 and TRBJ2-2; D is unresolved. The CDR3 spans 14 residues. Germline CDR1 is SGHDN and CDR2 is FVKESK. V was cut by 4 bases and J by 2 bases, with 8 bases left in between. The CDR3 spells CASSRERNTGELFF. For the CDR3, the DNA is TGTGCCAGCAGCCGCGAGCGAAACACCGGGGAGCTGTTTTTT.

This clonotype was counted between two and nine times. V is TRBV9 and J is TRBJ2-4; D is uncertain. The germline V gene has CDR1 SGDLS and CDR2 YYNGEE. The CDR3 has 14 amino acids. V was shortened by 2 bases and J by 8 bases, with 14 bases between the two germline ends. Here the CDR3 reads CASSVTGALDIQYF. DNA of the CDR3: TGTGCCAGCAGCGTGACGGGCGCATTGGACATTCAGTACTTC.

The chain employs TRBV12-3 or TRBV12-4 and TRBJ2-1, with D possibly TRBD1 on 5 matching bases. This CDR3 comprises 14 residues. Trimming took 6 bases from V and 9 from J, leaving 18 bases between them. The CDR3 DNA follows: TGTGCCAGCAGGGTTCGGCTACAGGCCAGTGAGCAGTTCTTC. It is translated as CASRVRLQASEQFF.

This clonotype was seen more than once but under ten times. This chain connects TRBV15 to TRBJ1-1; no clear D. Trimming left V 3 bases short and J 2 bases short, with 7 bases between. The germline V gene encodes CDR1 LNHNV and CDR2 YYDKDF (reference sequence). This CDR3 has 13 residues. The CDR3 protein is CATSRTVNTEAFF. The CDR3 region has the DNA TGTGCCACCAGCAGGACGGTAAACACTGAAGCTTTCTTT. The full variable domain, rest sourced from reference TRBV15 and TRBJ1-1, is DAMVIQNPRYQVTQFGKPVTLSCSQTLNHNVMYWYQQKSSQAPKLLFHYYDKDFNNEADTPDNFQSRRPNTSFCFLDIRSPGLGDTAMYLCATSRTVNTEAFFGQGTRLTVV.

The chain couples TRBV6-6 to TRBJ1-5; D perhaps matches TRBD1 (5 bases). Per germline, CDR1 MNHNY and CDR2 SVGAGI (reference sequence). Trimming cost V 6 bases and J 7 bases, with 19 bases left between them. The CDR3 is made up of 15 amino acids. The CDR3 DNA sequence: TGTGCCAGCAGCTCCACAGGATATGATATGCAGCCCCAGCATTTT. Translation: CASSSTGYDMQPQHF.

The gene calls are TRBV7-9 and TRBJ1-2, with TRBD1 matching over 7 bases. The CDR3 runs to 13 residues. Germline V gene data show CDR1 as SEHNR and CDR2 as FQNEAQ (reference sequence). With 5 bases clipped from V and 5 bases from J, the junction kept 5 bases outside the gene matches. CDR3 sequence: CASSPTGKYGYTF. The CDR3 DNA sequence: TGTGCCAGCAGCCCGACAGGGAAGTATGGCTACACCTTC.

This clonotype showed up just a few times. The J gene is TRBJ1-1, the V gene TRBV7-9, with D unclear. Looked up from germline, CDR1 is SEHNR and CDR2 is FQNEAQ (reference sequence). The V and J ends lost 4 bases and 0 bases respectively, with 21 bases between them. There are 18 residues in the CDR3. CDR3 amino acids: CASSWRANTEILNTEAFF. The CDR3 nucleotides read TGTGCCAGCAGCTGGCGGGCGAATACAGAGATTCTGAACACTGAAGCTTTCTTT.

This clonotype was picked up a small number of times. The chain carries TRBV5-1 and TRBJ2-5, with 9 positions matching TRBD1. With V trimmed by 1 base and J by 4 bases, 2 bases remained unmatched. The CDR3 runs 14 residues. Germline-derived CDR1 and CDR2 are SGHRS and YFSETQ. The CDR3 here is CASSLRDRAETQYF. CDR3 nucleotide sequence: TGCGCCAGCAGCTTGAGGGACAGGGCAGAGACCCAGTACTTC.

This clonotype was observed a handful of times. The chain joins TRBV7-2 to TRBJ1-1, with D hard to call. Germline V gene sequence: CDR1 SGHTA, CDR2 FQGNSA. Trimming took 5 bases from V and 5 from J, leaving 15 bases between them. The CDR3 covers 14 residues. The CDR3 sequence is CASSPWQSFTEAFF. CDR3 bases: TGTGCCAGCAGCCCTTGGCAATCCTTTACTGAAGCTTTCTTT. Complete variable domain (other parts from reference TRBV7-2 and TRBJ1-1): GAGVSQSPSNKVTEKGKDVELRCDPISGHTALYWYRQSLGQGLEFLIYFQGNSAPDKSGLPSDRFSAERTGGSVSTLTIQRTQQEDSAVYLCASSPWQSFTEAFFGQGTRLTVV.

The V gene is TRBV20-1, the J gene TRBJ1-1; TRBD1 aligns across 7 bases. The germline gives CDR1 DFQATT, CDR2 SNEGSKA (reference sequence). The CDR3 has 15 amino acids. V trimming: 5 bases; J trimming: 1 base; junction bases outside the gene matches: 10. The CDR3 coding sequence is TGCAGTGCTCTCCGAGGGGGGACAGCGAACACTGAAGCTTTCTTT. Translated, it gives CSALRGGTANTEAFF.

The CDR3, as DNA: TGTGCCAGCAGCGAGGACTCGAACACTGAAGCTTTCTTT. Translated: CASSEDSNTEAFF. This chain links TRBV7-2 with TRBJ1-1; no firm D call. Trimming left V 5 bases short and J 1 base short, with 8 bases between. CDR3 length: 13 residues. Germline V gene sequence: CDR1 SGHTA, CDR2 FQGNSA.

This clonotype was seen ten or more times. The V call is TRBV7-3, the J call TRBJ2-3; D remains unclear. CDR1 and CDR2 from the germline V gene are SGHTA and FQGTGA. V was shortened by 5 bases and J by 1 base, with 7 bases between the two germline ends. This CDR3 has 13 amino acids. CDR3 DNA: TGTGCCAGCAGCCCCCCTGGCACAGATACGCAGTATTTT. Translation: CASSPPGTDTQYF. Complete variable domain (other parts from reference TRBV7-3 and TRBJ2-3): GAGVSQTPSNKVTEKGKYVELRCDPISGHTALYWYRQSLGQGPEFLIYFQGTGAADDSGLPNDRFFAVRPEGSVSTLKIQRTERGDSAVYLCASSPPGTDTQYFGPGTRLTVL.